This T cell receptor (beta chain) was observed in a study of control samples from healthy donors and cancer patients. Comment on this clone: Relative to the germline gene, one junction end is altered; a read error may explain this.

The CDR3 loop spans 11 amino acids. The data were produced by immunoSEQ multiplex PCR, yet TCRdb's version contains in-frame clones alone and is incomplete. The data hold about 170,000 clones, with 90% to 95% observed a single time. This TCR came from a young woman in good health. The sequenced material came from blood. The V call is TRBV12-3 or TRBV12-4, the J call TRBJ1-2; no clear D. CDR3 in DNA: TGTGCCAGCAGAACGCGGACTTTCCCCCACTTC. Amino acid sequence: CASRTRTFPHF.